This entry lists 4 T cell receptor beta chains sequenced from one sample in a study of a mutant IDH1 vaccine in newly diagnosed glioma. These receptors' targets are unknown. As to time point: week 11, during vaccination. Vaccinated patients received 300 ug of mutant IDH1 20-mer peptide per dose, with topical imiquimod. Sequenced by immunoSEQ multiplex PCR; TCRdb stores in-frame clones only, minus some. The sample includes 100,000 to 120,000 clones, 90% of them seen just once. Sequenced material: PBMCs, taken from a glioma patient whose treatment included an IDH1 peptide vaccine. Source of these receptors: a woman between 45 and 60 years old with glioma.

The chain couples TRBV15 to TRBJ2-7; 10 bases agree with TRBD2. With 0 bases clipped from V and 7 bases from J, the junction kept 9 bases outside the gene matches. Germline-derived CDR1 and CDR2 are LNHNV and YYDKDF (reference sequence). CDR3 length: 16 residues. CDR3 in amino acids: CATSRDFLAGAQEQYF. CDR3 in DNA: TGTGCCACCAGCAGAGATTTTCTAGCGGGAGCTCAGGAGCAGTACTTC.

The V gene is TRBV6-5, the J gene TRBJ2-3, with 8 bases identical to TRBD1. Per the germline V gene, CDR1 is MNHEY and CDR2 is SVGAGI. Losses at the gene ends were 7 bases for V and 2 bases for J; bases not matched to a gene: 8. This CDR3 has 15 amino acids. Written as DNA, the CDR3 is TGTGCCAGCACCCTGACAGGGGCGAACACAGATACGCAGTATTTT. It is translated as CASTLTGANTDTQYF.

V usage is TRBV7-9 and J usage is TRBJ2-2, with 11 bases lining up with TRBD1. The V and J ends lost 5 bases and 4 bases, in that order; junction bases with no gene match: 6. The CDR3 has 16 residues. Germline V gene data show CDR1 as SEHNR and CDR2 as FQNEAQ (reference sequence). The CDR3 DNA reads TGTGCCAGCAGCCCCGGGACAGGGGGGGCCACCGGGGAGCTGTTTTTT. It yields the protein CASSPGTGGATGELFF.

The chain couples TRBV30 to TRBJ2-5; no clear D. Trimming removed 0 bases at V and 1 base at J, with 6 bases between. This CDR3 contains 13 residues. Germline V gives CDR1 GTSNPN, CDR2 SVGIG (reference sequence). This CDR3 reads CAWSVATQETQYF. CDR3 in DNA: TGTGCCTGGAGTGTAGCGACCCAAGAGACCCAGTACTTC.